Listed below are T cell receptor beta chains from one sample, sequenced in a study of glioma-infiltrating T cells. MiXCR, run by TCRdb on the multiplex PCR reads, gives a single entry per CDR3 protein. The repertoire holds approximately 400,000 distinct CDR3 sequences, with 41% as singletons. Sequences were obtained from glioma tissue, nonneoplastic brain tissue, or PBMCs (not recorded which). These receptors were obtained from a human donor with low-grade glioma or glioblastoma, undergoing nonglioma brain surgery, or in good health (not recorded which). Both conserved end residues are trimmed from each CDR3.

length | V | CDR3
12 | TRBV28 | ASSLSRVGFGYT
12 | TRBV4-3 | ASSPFIVTGELF
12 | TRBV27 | ASSLAQDWETQD
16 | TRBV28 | ASSPAPGTSGRNNEQF
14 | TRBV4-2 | ASSQERLAGADTQY
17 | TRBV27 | ASSLFGQVGGGSGNTIY
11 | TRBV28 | ASSLVGGGGYT
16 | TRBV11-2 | ASSLTTSGRAYTGELF
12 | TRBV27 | ASSFGGVYNEAF
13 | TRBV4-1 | ASSQPTSGRGEQY
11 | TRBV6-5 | ASSFEMNTEAS
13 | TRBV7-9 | ASSLSYISYNEQF
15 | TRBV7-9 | ASSLESLAESTDTQY
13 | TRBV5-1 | ASSLQLAHRETQY
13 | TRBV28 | ASASSGSSYNEQF
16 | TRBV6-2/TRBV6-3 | ASSYSVSGGQGTDTQY
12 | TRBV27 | ASSPGQWNSPLH
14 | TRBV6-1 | AISVFRDLRADTQY
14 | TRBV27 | ASSSIPGINTGELF
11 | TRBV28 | ASSEQKRETQY
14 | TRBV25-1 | ASSDGTTPPNQPQH
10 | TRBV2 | ASSAWVRSPF
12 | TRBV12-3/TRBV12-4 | ASSLAGVEYEQY
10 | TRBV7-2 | ASSFRQGHQY
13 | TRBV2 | ASSPLSSNTGELF
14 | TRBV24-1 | ATSDRPGQGSHEQY
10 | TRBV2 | ASRMGVVGYT
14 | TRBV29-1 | SVEISGSNFRYEQY
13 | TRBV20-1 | SARSRTGRNTEAF
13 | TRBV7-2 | ASSLDSYSNQPQH
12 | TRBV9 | ASSGLSYWEGYT
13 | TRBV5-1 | ASSFFDTNTGELF
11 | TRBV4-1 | ASSQRGSDTQY
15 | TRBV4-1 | ASSQAPLKGYNYGYT
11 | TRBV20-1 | SARGGSSYEQY
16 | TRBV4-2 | ASSQPKNPLAAYNEQF
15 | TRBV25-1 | ASSFHGPGGSYNEQF
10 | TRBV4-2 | ASSPAPTEAF
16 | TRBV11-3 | ASSLGHGASGTYNEQF
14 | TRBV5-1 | ASSLDRFLRTGELF
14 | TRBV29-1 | SVERDGQGITGELF
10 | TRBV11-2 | ASSLGYNGQF
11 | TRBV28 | ASSWGGRDTQY
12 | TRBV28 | ASSSGGNNYGYT
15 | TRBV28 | ASSSGLKVPNTGELF